A single sample is the source of the 21 T cell receptor beta chains below, sequenced in a study of T cell responses to AZD1222 COVID-19 vaccine. TCRdb's table, derived via immunoSEQ multiplex PCR, lists solely in-frame clones and lacks some. The sample carries 180,000 or so clones, roughly 92% recorded once. The sample was peripheral blood, taken 28 days after the second AZD1222 dose. These receptors were collected from an adult who received the AZD1222 COVID-19 vaccine.

This chain links TRBV6-5 with TRBJ2-1, with 12 bases that match TRBD1. Trimming at V came to 6 bases and at J to 6 bases, leaving 6 bases not matched to a gene. CDR3 length: 15 amino acids. Germline CDR1 MNHEY, CDR2 SVGAGI. The CDR3 protein is CASRDGTGGFNEQFF. The CDR3 DNA reads as TGTGCCAGCAGAGACGGGACAGGGGGCTTCAATGAGCAGTTCTTC.

The chain employs TRBV11-3 and TRBJ2-5; 8 bases agree with TRBD1. There are 15 residues in the CDR3. From germline, CDR1 is SGHNT and CDR2 YENEEA. Unmatched junction bases numbered 6, after V lost 1 base and J lost 5 bases. CDR3 in amino acids: CASSLGQGAGETQYF. The CDR3 nucleotides read TGTGCCAGCAGCTTAGGGCAGGGGGCCGGGGAGACCCAGTACTTC.

The chain employs TRBV29-1 and TRBJ2-7; D might be TRBD2 (6 bases). The CDR3 has 13 residues. Germline CDR1 reads SQVTM; CDR2 reads ANQGSEA. The V end lost 7 bases, the J end lost 4 bases, and 17 bases lay between the germline ends. As DNA, the CDR3 is TGCAGCGCCGGGGGATTAGGCGGGTACGAGCAGTACTTC. Translated: CSAGGLGGYEQYF.

This chain connects TRBV9 to TRBJ1-5, with a possible D match to TRBD1 (5 bases). V gave up 5 bases and J gave up 0 bases, with 12 bases separating them. From germline, CDR1 is SGDLS and CDR2 YYNGEE. The CDR3 is made up of 15 amino acids. The CDR3 DNA follows: TGTGCCAGCAGTCGAGGGGCAGATAGCAATCAGCCCCAGCATTTT. Translation gives CASSRGADSNQPQHF.

The chain recombines TRBV30 with TRBJ2-4; D ambiguous. The germline V gene has CDR1 GTSNPN and CDR2 SVGIG (reference sequence). The CDR3 consists of 12 residues. The V end was cut by 3 bases, the J end by 2 bases, with 5 bases between. CDR3 in amino acids: CAWRGPKNIQYF. The CDR3 DNA reads TGTGCCTGGAGGGGCCCCAAAAACATTCAGTACTTC. Full variable domain (rest looked up from reference TRBV30 and TRBJ2-4): SQTIHQWPATLVQPVGSPLSLECTVEGTSNPNLYWYRQAAGRGLQLLFYSVGIGQISSEVPQNLSASRPQDRQFILSSKKLLLSDSGFYLCAWRGPKNIQYFGAGTRLSVL.

CDR3 DNA sequence: TGTGCCAGCAGTTACCAGACAGGGTTAGGCACTGAAGCTTTCTTT. Amino acids: CASSYQTGLGTEAFF. This chain connects TRBV6-5 to TRBJ1-1; 7 bases fit TRBD1. CDR3 length equals 15 residues. The germline V gene has CDR1 MNHEY and CDR2 SVGAGI. V shed 2 bases, J shed 4 bases, and the junction held 7 bases outside the gene matches.

The rearrangement uses TRBV3-1 (or the pseudogene TRBV3-2) and TRBJ2-1; D possibly uses TRBD1 or TRBD2 (6 bases each). The V gene lost 8 bases and the J gene lost 2 bases, with 16 bases spanning the gap. The CDR3 extends over 15 amino acids. CDR1 LGHDT and CDR2 YNNKEL come from the germline V gene (reference sequence). This CDR3 reads CASRRGTETYNEQFF. Written as DNA, the CDR3 is TGTGCCAGCCGGAGGGGGACGGAGACCTACAATGAGCAGTTCTTC.

The chain employs TRBV7-9 and TRBJ1-3; maybe TRBD1 (6 bases). The CDR3 is 14 amino acids. Germline CDR1 reads SEHNR; CDR2 reads FQNEAQ (reference sequence). Trimming removed 1 base at V and 4 bases at J, with 8 bases between. The CDR3 protein is CASSLVRGGNTIYF. Written as DNA, the CDR3 is TGTGCCAGCAGCTTAGTCAGGGGAGGAAACACCATATATTTT.

The chain has TRBV6-1 and TRBJ2-5; the D is unclear. Trimming removed 2 bases from V and 7 bases from J, with 5 bases in between. The CDR3 runs 11 residues. CDR1 is MNHNS, CDR2 SASEGT, per germline. The CDR3 coding sequence is TGTGCCAGCAGTGAATGGGGGACCCAGTACTTC. This sequence encodes CASSEWGTQYF.

The V call is TRBV30, the J call TRBJ1-5; D is unresolved. V lost 2 bases and J 12 bases, leaving 14 bases between the germline ends. The CDR3 sequence is 12 residues long. Germline lookup yields CDR1 GTSNPN and CDR2 SVGIG (reference sequence). This CDR3 is CAWSRITRDQHF. The CDR3 DNA sequence: TGTGCCTGGAGTAGAATTACGAGGGACCAGCATTTT.

The V and J genes are TRBV4-1 and TRBJ2-3; D might be TRBD1 (5 bases). The V gene's germline CDR1 is MGHRA and CDR2 YSYEKL. The CDR3 sequence is 12 residues long. V lost 3 bases and J lost 6, with 7 bases in between. DNA for the CDR3: TGCGCCAGCAGCCAGGGGCAGGATACGCAGTATTTT. This gives the protein CASSQGQDTQYF.

The V and J genes are TRBV6-5 and TRBJ1-2; D is uncertain. V was cut by 2 bases and J by 0 bases, with 7 bases left in between. CDR1 MNHEY and CDR2 SVGAGI come from the germline V gene. The CDR3 loop spans 14 amino acids. The CDR3 is CASSYKTTNYGYTF. DNA for the CDR3: TGTGCCAGCAGTTACAAGACAACTAACTATGGCTACACCTTC.

This rearrangement joins TRBV3-1 (or the pseudogene TRBV3-2) to TRBJ1-6, with D unclear. From germline, CDR1 is LGHDT and CDR2 YNNKEL (reference sequence). The germline V and J ends were trimmed by 3 bases and 7 bases, with 10 bases remaining between them. The CDR3 loop spans 14 amino acids. CDR3 coding DNA: TGTGCCAGCAGCCAGGTCCAAATAAATTCACCCCTCCACTTT. Protein product: CASSQVQINSPLHF.

V gene TRBV12-3 or TRBV12-4 combines with J gene TRBJ1-2, with D tentatively TRBD1 (5 bases). This CDR3 is 13 amino acids long. The ends were cut back, 6 bases at V and 4 bases at J, with 12 bases in the middle. The CDR3 loop reads CASRQVPGYGYTF. The DNA of the CDR3 is TGTGCCAGCAGACAGGTCCCCGGCTATGGCTACACCTTC.

V gene TRBV18 combines with J gene TRBJ1-1, with D perhaps matching TRBD1 (6 bases). V gave up 4 bases and J gave up 0 bases, with 12 bases separating them. CDR1 KGHSH and CDR2 LQKENI come from the germline V gene. CDR3 length: 15 amino acids. This CDR3 is CASSLMAGVNTEAFF. CDR3 nucleotides: TGTGCCAGCTCACTGATGGCAGGGGTGAACACTGAAGCTTTCTTT.

The V call is TRBV7-9, the J call TRBJ2-5; 9 nucleotides align to TRBD1. This CDR3 has 16 amino acids. Germline V lookup: CDR1 SEHNR, CDR2 FQNEAQ (reference sequence). V was clipped by 3 bases and J by 3 bases; unmatched bases: 8. DNA for the CDR3: TGTGCCAGCAGCTTGGCCCCGGGACAGGGAAAAGAGACCCAGTACTTC. The encoded protein is CASSLAPGQGKETQYF. Looking up the rest from reference TRBV7-9 and TRBJ2-5 gives the full variable domain: DTGVSQNPRHKITKRGQNVTFRCDPISEHNRLYWYRQTLGQGPEFLTYFQNEAQLEKSRLLSDRFSAERPKGSFSTLEIQRTEQGDSAMYLCASSLAPGQGKETQYFGPGTRLLVL.

J is TRBJ1-1 and V is TRBV19, with D possibly matching TRBD1 (5 bases). The CDR3 totals 14 residues. The V and J ends lost 6 bases and 3 bases respectively, with 14 bases between them. CDR1 is LNHDA and CDR2 is SQIVND in the germline V gene (reference sequence). The CDR3 DNA reads as TGTGCCAGTAGCGTCGGGACCTGGGACACTGAAGCTTTCTTT. This sequence encodes CASSVGTWDTEAFF.

The chain is built from TRBV5-1 and TRBJ2-3; D remains unclear. The CDR3 has 16 amino acids. V lost 4 bases, J lost 1 base, and 16 bases lay in between. Germline loops: CDR1 SGHRS, CDR2 YFSETQ. The CDR3 here is CASSRQPVQGTDTQYF. The CDR3 DNA sequence: TGCGCCAGCAGCCGTCAGCCTGTTCAGGGCACAGATACGCAGTATTTT.

The chain couples TRBV5-4 to TRBJ1-5; the D gene is possibly TRBD1 (5 bases). Germline V gene sequence: CDR1 SGHNT, CDR2 YYREEE (reference sequence). V lost 3 bases, J lost 0 bases, and 10 bases lay in between. CDR3 length: 15 amino acids. The CDR3 loop is CASSSGLGSNQPQHF. CDR3 nucleotide sequence: TGTGCCAGCAGCTCGGGACTGGGTAGCAATCAGCCCCAGCATTTT.

The chain employs TRBV5-1 and TRBJ1-6; TRBD1 might be the D (6 bases). The germline V gene encodes CDR1 SGHRS and CDR2 YFSETQ. CDR3 length: 17 amino acids. The V end was cut by 4 bases, the J end by 4 bases, with 18 bases between. CDR3 nucleotides: TGCGCCAGCAGCCAAAGGGGACAATTACAATATAATTCACCCCTCCACTTT. It specifies CASSQRGQLQYNSPLHF.

The chain carries TRBV11-1 and TRBJ1-2; the D gene is possibly TRBD1 (5 bases). This CDR3 is built from 13 residues. Looked up from germline, CDR1 is SGHAT and CDR2 is FQDESV (reference sequence). Trimming removed 1 base from V and 10 bases from J, with 13 bases in between. As DNA, the CDR3 is TGTGCCAGCAGCTTAGAGGGGACGGGGGACTACACCTTC. This encodes CASSLEGTGDYTF.